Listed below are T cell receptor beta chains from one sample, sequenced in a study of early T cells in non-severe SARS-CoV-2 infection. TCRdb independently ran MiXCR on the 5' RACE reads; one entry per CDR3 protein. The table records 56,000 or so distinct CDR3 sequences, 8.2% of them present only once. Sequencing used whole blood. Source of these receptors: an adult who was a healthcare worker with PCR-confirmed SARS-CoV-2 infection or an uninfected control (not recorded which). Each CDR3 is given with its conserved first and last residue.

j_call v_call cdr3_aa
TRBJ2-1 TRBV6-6 CASSYSNRARSSYNEQFF
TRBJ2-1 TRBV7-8 CASSLGRDFLAYNEQFF
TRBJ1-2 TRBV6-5 CASSYIRTGGSYGYTF
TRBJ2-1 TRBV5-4 CASSSRLALDNEQFF
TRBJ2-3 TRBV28 CASSPRTRGVQYF
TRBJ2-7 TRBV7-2 CASSFGLFSYEQYF
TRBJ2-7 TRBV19 CASSSSSGSAYEQYF
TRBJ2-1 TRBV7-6 CASSLGGGGYNEQFF
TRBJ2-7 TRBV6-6 CASSILGRQYAYEQYF
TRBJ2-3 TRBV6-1 CASKEGAGTDTQYF
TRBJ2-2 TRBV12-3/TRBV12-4 CASKTFGTLNTGELFF
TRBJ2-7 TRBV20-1 CSARVGTTVGEQYF
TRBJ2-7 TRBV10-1 CASSDGTGGYDEQYF
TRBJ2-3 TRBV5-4 CASSLEDGGGQYF
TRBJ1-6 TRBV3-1 CASREGRGYNSPLHF
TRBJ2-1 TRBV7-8 CASLEYGYNEQFF
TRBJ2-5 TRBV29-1 CSVVRTRVAETQYF
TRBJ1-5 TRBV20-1 CSTGQSNQPQHF
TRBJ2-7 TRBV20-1 CSVVRSGGTGEQYF
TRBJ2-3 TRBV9 CASGLAGGLTQYF
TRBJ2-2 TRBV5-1 CASSLAGDGGELFF
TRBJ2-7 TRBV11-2 CASSPGTAVSYEQYF
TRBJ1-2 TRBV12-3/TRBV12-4 CASSLRVDYGYTF
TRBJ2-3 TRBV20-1 CSALWDWTSGETTDTQYF
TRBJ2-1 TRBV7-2 CASSPLGGNEQFF
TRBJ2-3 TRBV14 CASSYGGGDTDTQYF
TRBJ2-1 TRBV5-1 CASSLGRNQEFF
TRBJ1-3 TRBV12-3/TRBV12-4 CASRDDRHSGNTIYF